This T cell receptor beta chain was captured by sequencing in a study of T cells in Graves' hyperthyroidism and ophthalmopathy. Lactation, pregnancy, other autoimmune disease or uncontrolled infection led to exclusion of patients. This clonotype was recorded many times. The TCR beta CDR3 regions underwent amplification using RNA transcripts as the source. Carried out on the TCR CDR3, a first-round RT-PCR used the HTBI primer set. TCRdb ran MiXCR on the multiplex PCR reads and lists one entry per CDR3 protein. The sample holds about 740,000 distinct CDR3 sequences, around 13% seen once. Sequenced: blood. The source of this sequence is a woman in her late teens or twenties with Graves' hyperthyroidism.

The CDR3 spells CASSLGILAGITHEQYF. DNA of the CDR3: TGTGCCAGCAGCTTAGGTATTCTAGCGGGAATTACCCACGAGCAGTACTTC. The J gene is TRBJ2-7, the V gene TRBV7-2, with TRBD2 identical over 9 bases. The germline gives CDR1 SGHTA, CDR2 FQGNSA. Trimming took 1 base from V and 5 from J; bases not matched to a gene: 12. The CDR3 runs to 17 residues.